A selection of T cell receptor beta chains follows, all from one sample in a study of T-cell memory formation after mild COVID-19. TCRdb reanalysed the 5' RACE reads using MiXCR and keeps one entry per CDR3 protein. The sample lists roughly 400,000 distinct CDR3 sequences, 15% to 20% occurring once. The sequenced material came from PBMCs or a T cell subset sorted from them (not recorded which). The origin of the receptors is a man in his late teens or twenties who had mild COVID-19 (a few samples of this study predate the infection). Cell type and time point are not known. The CDR3 runs from the conserved cysteine through the conserved F or W. A D gene is named only where the DNA matches it firmly. Part of the rows lack a size; the others show once, few, many or a class for expanded clones.

len	v_gene	abundance	j_gene	d_gene	CDR3aa	CDR3nt
13	TRBV7-9	NA	TRBJ2-7	TRBD1	CASSLGDRYEQYF	TGTGCCAGCAGCTTAGGGGACAGGTACGAGCAGTACTTC
15	TRBV4-1	NA	TRBJ2-1	TRBD2	CASSHLPGGSNEQFF	TGCGCCAGCAGCCACCTCCCGGGGGGGTCAAATGAGCAGTTCTTC
13	TRBV7-2	NA	TRBJ2-3	NA	CASTVRVTDTQYF	TGTGCCAGCACTGTTAGGGTCACAGATACGCAGTATTTT
15	TRBV30	NA	TRBJ2-4	NA	CAWSSREGGLDIQYF	TGTGCCTGGAGCTCTAGGGAGGGGGGTTTGGACATTCAGTACTTC
13	TRBV11-2	few	TRBJ1-1	TRBD1	CASSFIGGNEAFF	TGTGCCAGCAGCTTCATAGGGGGCAATGAAGCTTTCTTT
12	TRBV11-2	many	TRBJ2-3	NA	CASRDRTDTQYF	TGTGCCAGCAGAGACCGAACAGATACGCAGTATTTT
12	TRBV12-3/TRBV12-4	NA	TRBJ2-1	TRBD2	CASSPAGDEQFF	TGTGCCAGCAGTCCGGCGGGAGATGAGCAGTTCTTC
12	TRBV20-1	many	TRBJ2-5	NA	CSARPFGKTQYF	TGCAGTGCTAGACCGTTCGGGAAGACCCAGTACTTC
16	TRBV5-1	NA	TRBJ2-1	TRBD2	CASSLDASGGFLEQFF	TGCGCCAGCAGCTTGGACGCTAGCGGGGGCTTTCTTGAGCAGTTCTTC
17	TRBV6-1	NA	TRBJ1-5	NA	CASRRKADPRGNQPQHF	TGTGCCAGCAGAAGAAAAGCGGACCCTCGGGGCAATCAGCCCCAGCATTTT
15	TRBV7-2	many	TRBJ2-7	NA	CASSLLQSRPLKQYF	TGTGCCAGCAGCTTGTTACAATCGCGACCGCTGAAGCAGTACTTC
10	TRBV20-1	few	TRBJ2-1	NA	CSAHKNEQFF	TGCAGTGCTCACAAGAATGAGCAGTTCTTC
14	TRBV7-2	NA	TRBJ2-2	NA	CASSLSQNTGELFF	TGTGCCAGCAGCTTAAGTCAGAACACCGGGGAGCTGTTTTTT
13	TRBV7-9	many	TRBJ1-6	NA	CASSPDGPSPLHF	TGTGCCAGCAGCCCCGACGGGCCCTCACCCCTCCACTTT
14	TRBV12-1	NA	TRBJ1-6	NA	CASTQGESGSPLHF	TGTGCCAGCACCCAGGGGGAGTCGGGCTCACCCCTCCACTTT
15	TRBV15	many	TRBJ2-3	NA	CATSREGRGTDTQYF	TGTGCCACCAGCAGAGAAGGCAGGGGCACAGATACGCAGTATTTT
16	TRBV4-1	few	TRBJ2-2	TRBD1	CASSPGQGTDTGELFF	TGCGCCAGCAGCCCCGGACAGGGAACGGACACCGGGGAGCTGTTTTTT
14	TRBV11-3	NA	TRBJ2-2	NA	CASSHGTATGELFF	TGTGCCAGCAGCCACGGGACTGCCACCGGGGAGCTGTTTTTT
17	TRBV18	NA	TRBJ2-5	TRBD2	CASSPLVLAGSQETQYF	TGTGCCAGCTCACCACTCGTCCTAGCGGGGTCCCAAGAGACCCAGTACTTC
15	TRBV5-1	few	TRBJ2-3	NA	CASSWDTRGTDTQYF	TGCGCCAGCAGCTGGGACACCCGGGGCACAGATACGCAGTATTTT
17	TRBV29-1	few	TRBJ2-1	TRBD2	CSVDGTSGSSSYNEQFF	TGCAGCGTTGATGGGACTAGCGGGTCCAGCTCCTACAATGAGCAGTTCTTC
14	TRBV12-3/TRBV12-4	few	TRBJ1-1	NA	CASSTRAGYTEAFF	TGTGCCAGCAGTACCCGGGCGGGTTACACTGAAGCTTTCTTT
15	TRBV27	NA	TRBJ1-6	TRBD1	CASIGRDSANSPLHF	TGTGCCAGCATCGGTCGGGACAGCGCCAATTCACCCCTCCACTTT
14	TRBV12-3/TRBV12-4	few	TRBJ2-7	NA	CASSVRQSSYEQYF	TGTGCCAGCAGTGTCCGACAGAGCTCCTACGAGCAGTACTTC
14	TRBV2	NA	TRBJ1-1	TRBD1	CASISDRGLGEAFF	TGTGCCAGCATTAGTGACAGGGGGCTAGGTGAAGCTTTCTTT
18	TRBV7-9	NA	TRBJ2-7	TRBD1	CASSGEQGWDPANYEQYF	TGTGCCAGCAGCGGAGAACAGGGGTGGGATCCCGCGAACTACGAGCAGTACTTC
16	TRBV5-6	few	TRBJ2-6	NA	CASSFGLVSGANVLTF	TGTGCCAGCAGCTTCGGCCTAGTCTCTGGGGCCAACGTCCTGACTTTC
13	TRBV6-2/TRBV6-3	NA	TRBJ1-1	NA	CASSYVPNTEAFF	TGTGCCAGCAGTTACGTCCCGAACACTGAAGCTTTCTTT
14	TRBV2	few	TRBJ1-1	NA	CASSEQGRDTEAFF	TGTGCCAGCAGTGAACAGGGAAGGGACACTGAAGCTTTCTTT